This T cell receptor (beta chain) was sequenced during a study of blood T cell repertoires in COVID-19. Study details: The origin of the acute and convalescent COVID-19 samples was the United States, Italy and Spain. Sample material is recorded as cDNA or gDNA derived from T cells, B-cell-depleted T cells, or PBMCs.

The CDR3 spans 15 residues. CDR1 is ENHRY, CDR2 SYGVKD, per germline. V was pared by 4 bases and J by 1 base, with 13 bases between. Original processing notes: Quantification of nucleated cells was approximated via reference gene primer amplification. The protocol was immunoSEQ multiplex PCR, while the TCRdb copy is restricted to in-frame clones and leaves out a portion. V, J and clone size are taken as reported in that table, and D and trimming were inferred from the DNA itself. The sample includes hundreds of thousands of clones, 65% to 80% of them seen just once. This chain uses TRBV10-3 with TRBJ1-2, with D perhaps matching TRBD1 (5 bases). The sequence derives from a woman aged 40 to 50 with active or convalescent COVID-19. Sample: peripheral blood. The DNA of the CDR3 is TGTGCCATCAGTGGCGGGGAGGGACTTAACTATGGCTACACCTTC. Translating gives CAISGGEGLNYGYTF.